The 15 T cell receptor beta chains listed next were all sequenced from one sample in a study of OX40 agonist ivuxolimab in advanced cancers. Generated by immunoSEQ multiplex PCR, the TCRdb table keeps only in-frame clones and is missing some. The sample includes about 73,000 clones, more than 85% of them seen just once. The material was CD4+ or CD8+ T cells sorted from blood, obtained in a trial of the OX40 agonist ivuxolimab. These receptors came from an adult with an advanced solid tumor such as melanoma, head and neck, liver or kidney cancer.

This chain joins TRBV7-7 and TRBJ2-7; 9 bases fit TRBD1. Germline V gene sequence: CDR1 SSHAT, CDR2 FNYEAQ (reference sequence). This CDR3 contains 17 residues. V was pared by 5 bases and J by 5 bases, with 16 bases of the junction left unmatched. The CDR3 region is CASSPGMGGQGIHEQYF. The CDR3 DNA sequence: TGTGCCAGCAGCCCAGGAATGGGAGGACAGGGGATCCACGAGCAGTACTTC.

This clone was found once. This chain connects TRBV2 to TRBJ2-7; TRBD1 aligns across 7 bases. The CDR3 is made up of 13 amino acids. The germline V gene has CDR1 SNHLY and CDR2 FYNNEI. The J segment lost 3 bases and the V segment lost 6 bases, leaving 5 bases of the junction unmatched. The CDR3 bases are TGTGCCAGCAGCCGCAACAGGGGCTACGAGCAGTACTTC. Translated, it gives CASSRNRGYEQYF.

CDR3 residues: CASSGGQGLIGKLFF. CDR3 DNA sequence: TGTGCCAGCAGCGGGGGACAGGGACTGATCGGAAAACTGTTTTTT. The genes are TRBV6-1 and TRBJ1-4; 9 nucleotides align to TRBD1. The germline V gene has CDR1 MNHNS and CDR2 SASEGT. J lost 10 bases, V lost 6 bases, and 12 bases had no gene match. The length of the CDR3 is 15 residues.

The V call is TRBV9, the J call TRBJ2-2; 7 bases match TRBD1. In germline, CDR1 is SGDLS, CDR2 YYNGEE. Trimming removed 1 base from V and 2 bases from J; junction bases left unmatched: 5. CDR3 length: 16 residues. CDR3 region: CASSVFGTANTGELFF. The CDR3 nucleotides read TGTGCCAGCAGCGTATTTGGGACAGCTAACACCGGGGAGCTGTTTTTT.

The chain carries TRBV7-9 and TRBJ2-5; TRBD1 matches at 11 bases. The J segment lost 4 bases and the V segment lost 10 bases, leaving 8 bases of the junction unmatched. The germline gives CDR1 SEHNR, CDR2 FQNEAQ (reference sequence). CDR3 length equals 14 residues. This CDR3 reads CATHRDRGAETQYF. The CDR3 DNA sequence: TGTGCCACTCACCGGGACAGGGGGGCAGAGACCCAGTACTTC.

This clone was recorded a few times. This chain links TRBV7-8 with TRBJ1-3; a weak D match, TRBD1 (5 bases). Germline CDR1 reads SGHVS; CDR2 reads FQNEAQ. The germline V and J ends were trimmed by 5 bases and 2 bases, with 13 bases remaining between them. This CDR3 is built from 15 residues. The CDR3 DNA reads as TGTGCCAGCAGCAAGAGGGGAGAGCCTGGAAACACCATATATTTT. Its translation is CASSKRGEPGNTIYF.

The chain couples TRBV18 to TRBJ2-2; 14 positions match TRBD2. V lost 3 bases, J lost 1 base, and 10 bases stayed unmatched. Per the germline V gene, CDR1 is KGHSH and CDR2 is LQKENI. The CDR3 runs to 20 residues. DNA of the CDR3: TGTGCCAGCTCACCGACGACTAGCGGGGGGGCAAAGGAGAACACCGGGGAGCTGTTTTTT. Residues: CASSPTTSGGAKENTGELFF.

V and J are TRBV5-1 and TRBJ2-2, with 7 bases aligning to TRBD2. Germline-derived CDR1 and CDR2 are SGHRS and YFSETQ. The CDR3 length is 15 residues. Trimming at V came to 4 bases and at J to 0 bases, leaving 3 bases not matched to a gene. CDR3 in amino acids: CASSGREANTGELFF. In nucleotides, the CDR3 is TGCGCCAGCAGCGGGAGGGAGGCGAACACCGGGGAGCTGTTTTTT.

This chain uses TRBV5-1 with TRBJ1-4; D gene uncertain. This CDR3 contains 15 residues. Looked up from germline, CDR1 is SGHRS and CDR2 is YFSETQ. Between the trimmed V and J ends, which lost 5 bases and 4 bases, there was a span of 15 bases. The CDR3 DNA is TGCGCCAGCAGACGAATTGGGGTAGTTAATGAAAAACTGTTTTTT. This translates into CASRRIGVVNEKLFF.

This chain joins TRBV25-1 and TRBJ1-4; TRBD1 is a possible D gene (6 bases). V shed 8 bases and J shed 8 bases, with 18 bases lying between them. This CDR3 has 14 amino acids. Germline V CDR1 and CDR2: MGHDK, SYGVNS. CDR3 protein: CASGGQGKEEKLFF. For the CDR3, the DNA is TGTGCCAGCGGAGGTCAGGGGAAGGAGGAAAAACTGTTTTTT.

This clone was seen only a few times. V and J are TRBV18 and TRBJ2-1, with 9 positions matching TRBD1. This CDR3 region has 14 residues. The germline V gene encodes CDR1 KGHSH and CDR2 LQKENI. With V trimmed by 8 bases and J by 9 bases, 11 bases remained unmatched. The CDR3 coding sequence is TGTGCCAGCACCACGGGACAGGGATTTAGTGAGCAGTTCTTC. Its translation: CASTTGQGFSEQFF.

CDR3 bases: TGTGCCAGCAGAGACGTAATTCTAAACACCATATATTTT. Translated, it gives CASRDVILNTIYF. The chain employs TRBV6-1 and TRBJ1-3; no clear D gene. This CDR3 is built from 13 residues. Per germline, CDR1 MNHNS and CDR2 SASEGT. Trimming stripped 6 bases from V and 6 bases from J, with 12 bases between.

CDR3: CASSPRAHRGQENTEAFF. CDR3 DNA sequence: TGTGCCAGCAGCCCTAGGGCACACAGGGGGCAAGAGAACACTGAAGCTTTCTTT. The chain employs TRBV7-9 and TRBJ1-1; 9 bases match TRBD1. Trimming cost V 5 bases and J 1 base; bases outside gene matches: 14. Per germline, CDR1 SEHNR and CDR2 FQNEAQ (reference sequence). CDR3 length: 18 residues.

The V and J genes are TRBV5-1 and TRBJ1-1; no reliable D call. The CDR3 length is 15 residues. The V end lost 0 bases, the J end lost 1 base, and 10 bases lay between the germline ends. CDR1 SGHRS and CDR2 YFSETQ come from the germline V gene. The CDR3 DNA reads TGCGCCAGCAGCTTGGCCTCGAAGGCGAACACTGAAGCTTTCTTT. Protein product: CASSLASKANTEAFF.

J is TRBJ1-5 and V is TRBV10-3, with 7 bases that match TRBD1. J gave up 7 bases and V 6 bases, and 12 bases lay outside the gene matches. Per germline, CDR1 ENHRY and CDR2 SYGVKD. CDR3 length equals 15 residues. The CDR3 coding sequence is TGTGCCATCAGCCCAGGGGGAGCAGCGGGGCAGCCCCAGCATTTT. This codes for CAISPGGAAGQPQHF.